The T cell receptor (beta chain) described here comes from a study of blood T cell repertoires in COVID-19. Study-wide context: The United States, Italy and Spain provided the acute and convalescent COVID-19 samples.

Measured with immunoSEQ multiplex PCR; TCRdb has only the in-frame clones, and not every one. This table holds about 330,000 clones, around 89% found once. Germline assignment: CDR1 LNHNV and CDR2 YYDKDF (reference sequence). Trimming took 0 bases from V and 0 from J, leaving 3 bases between them. The CDR3 covers 15 residues. This receptor was identified in a woman between 45 and 60 years old with active or convalescent COVID-19. V and J are TRBV15 and TRBJ2-6; unclear D gene. Sequencing was done on a sample of peripheral blood. The CDR3 DNA sequence: TGTGCCACCAGCAGAGAGAGCTCTGGGGCCAACGTCCTGACTTTC. It yields the protein CATSRESSGANVLTF.